This entry lists 17 T cell receptor beta chains sequenced from one sample in a study of blood T cell repertoires in COVID-19. Some clones are missing from TCRdb's copy, which holds only in-frame ones; the method was immunoSEQ multiplex PCR. The sample holds around 100,000 clones, 80% to 95% seen once. The sequenced sample consisted of peripheral blood. These receptors were obtained from a man aged 50 to 59 with active COVID-19.

The V gene is TRBV9, the J gene TRBJ1-6, with a possible D match to TRBD1 (6 bases). The CDR3 has 15 residues. Germline V lookup: CDR1 SGDLS, CDR2 YYNGEE. The V gene lost 3 bases and the J gene lost 6 bases, with 13 bases spanning the gap. The CDR3 nucleotides read TGTGCCAGCAGCGAGGGGGACACCAGTAATTCACCCCTCCACTTT. The encoded protein is CASSEGDTSNSPLHF.

The genes are TRBV7-2 and TRBJ2-5, with 9 bases fitting TRBD2. The CDR3 is 17 amino acids. From germline, CDR1 is SGHTA and CDR2 FQGNSA. Trimming cost V 5 bases and J 5 bases; bases outside gene matches: 15. The CDR3 region is CASSRLSPGLAMETQYF. CDR3 DNA sequence: TGTGCCAGCAGCCGGTTATCCCCGGGACTAGCTATGGAGACCCAGTACTTC.

The rearrangement links TRBV19 to TRBJ2-7; 7 bases match TRBD1. CDR1 and CDR2 from the germline V gene are LNHDA and SQIVND (reference sequence). The CDR3 spans 15 residues. Trimming at V came to 1 base and at J to 5 bases, leaving 8 bases not matched to a gene. CDR3 protein: CASSIAGQPGDEQYF. DNA of the CDR3: TGTGCCAGTAGTATAGCGGGACAGCCTGGTGACGAGCAGTACTTC.

This clone was picked up one time. CDR3 bases: TGTGCCAGCAGTCCCCGTCTTACGGAGGCAACTAATGAAAAACTGTTTTTT. Its protein product is CASSPRLTEATNEKLFF. The chain couples TRBV25-1 to TRBJ1-4, with D unresolved. Trimming removed 5 bases at V and 0 bases at J, with 16 bases between. This CDR3 region has 17 residues. The germline CDR1 and CDR2 sequences are MGHDK and SYGVNS.

The chain couples TRBV18 to TRBJ2-5; 8 bases are a match to TRBD2. The germline CDR1 and CDR2 sequences are KGHSH and LQKENI. Trimming cost V 4 bases and J 3 bases; bases outside gene matches: 7. This CDR3 is built from 15 residues. CDR3 protein: CASSLLLAEKETQYF. CDR3 sequence (DNA): TGTGCCAGCTCACTGTTACTAGCGGAGAAAGAGACCCAGTACTTC.

The chain joins TRBV19 to TRBJ1-3, with D possibly matching TRBD1 (5 bases). The CDR3 is 14 amino acids. V was cut by 5 bases and J by 4 bases, with 12 bases left in between. Germline lookup yields CDR1 LNHDA and CDR2 SQIVND (reference sequence). As DNA, the CDR3 is TGTGCCAGTAGTGAGACAGTTGCCGGAAACACCATATATTTT. It translates to CASSETVAGNTIYF.

The chain joins TRBV5-1 to TRBJ1-1, with D uncertain. The CDR3 runs 13 residues. CDR1 and CDR2 (germline): SGHRS, YFSETQ. V was cut by 4 bases and J by 1 base, with 8 bases left in between. CDR3 amino acids: CASSPEGNTEAFF. The DNA for the CDR3 is TGCGCCAGCAGCCCGGAGGGGAACACTGAAGCTTTCTTT.

The gene calls are TRBV12-3 or TRBV12-4 and TRBJ1-1; D gene ambiguous. The CDR3 consists of 12 residues. Trimming took 7 bases from V and 5 from J, leaving 11 bases between them. This chain's CDR3 is CASTHSGTEAFF. DNA of the CDR3: TGTGCCAGCACCCATTCCGGGACTGAAGCTTTCTTT.

The chain links TRBV11-2 to TRBJ2-1, with D uncertain. Trimming shortened V by 3 bases and J by 0 bases, and 9 bases separated the two germline ends. The CDR3 has 15 residues. Germline V gene lookup returns CDR1 SGHAT and CDR2 FQNNGV. CDR3 sequence: CASSLGVNSYNEQFF. The CDR3 DNA reads TGTGCCAGCAGCTTGGGCGTCAACTCCTACAATGAGCAGTTCTTC.

The chain uses TRBV5-1 and TRBJ1-2; 7 bases align to TRBD1. CDR3 length equals 15 residues. Trimming at V came to 1 base and at J to 2 bases, leaving 5 bases not matched to a gene. Germline V gene sequence: CDR1 SGHRS, CDR2 YFSETQ. The DNA of the CDR3 is TGCGCCAGCAGCTTGACCTTGGGACAGAACTATGGCTACACCTTC. This gives the protein CASSLTLGQNYGYTF. The entire variable domain, with the rest obtained from reference TRBV5-1 and TRBJ1-2, is as follows: KAGVTQTPRYLIKTRGQQVTLSCSPISGHRSVSWYQQTPGQGLQFLFEYFSETQRNKGNFPGRFSGRQFSNSRSEMNVSTLELGDSALYLCASSLTLGQNYGYTFGSGTRLTVV.

CDR3 DNA sequence: TGTGCCAGCTCACAAAGGACAGGGTCCCCAGATACGCAGTATTTT. It codes for CASSQRTGSPDTQYF. This chain joins TRBV18 and TRBJ2-3; TRBD1 matches at 8 bases. V lost 4 bases and J lost 4; bases outside the gene matches: 7. CDR1 and CDR2 from the germline V gene are KGHSH and LQKENI. This CDR3 comprises 15 residues.

J is TRBJ1-2 and V is TRBV6-6; 7 nucleotides agree with TRBD1. Germline loops: CDR1 MNHNY, CDR2 SVGAGI (reference sequence). J gave up 8 bases and V 5 bases, and 11 bases lay outside the gene matches. This CDR3 comprises 14 residues. The chain's CDR3 is CASSRSTGPGGYTF. The DNA of the CDR3 is TGTGCCAGCAGTCGATCGACAGGGCCAGGGGGCTACACCTTC.

The chain recombines TRBV6-5 with TRBJ2-1; D unclear. There are 13 residues in the CDR3. Trimming shortened V by 5 bases and J by 12 bases, and 17 bases separated the two germline ends. Germline V gene lookup returns CDR1 MNHEY and CDR2 SVGAGI. CDR3 DNA sequence: TGTGCCAGCAGTCCCACCCGAGAGGTTGGGCAGTTCTTC. This encodes CASSPTREVGQFF.

On this clone itself: This CDR3 is also generated by other DNA sequences in the sample. V is TRBV7-8 and J is TRBJ1-5, with D perhaps matching TRBD1 (5 bases). With 2 bases removed from V and 4 bases from J, the gap between germline ends came to 6 bases. Germline CDR1 is SGHVS and CDR2 is FQNEAQ. This CDR3 has 13 residues. Here the CDR3 reads CASSLRGNQPQHF. Written as DNA, the CDR3 is TGTGCCAGCAGCTTAAGGGGTAATCAGCCCCAGCATTTT.

The rearrangement joins TRBV18 to TRBJ1-4; TRBD1 aligns across 7 bases. Germline assignment: CDR1 KGHSH and CDR2 LQKENI. The CDR3 length is 18 residues. Germline trimming cut 2 bases from V and 6 bases from J; bases unmatched to any gene: 15. The chain's CDR3 is CASSPYHLSGQPDEKLFF. Written as DNA, the CDR3 is TGTGCCAGCTCACCATACCACTTATCGGGACAGCCGGATGAAAAACTGTTTTTT. Variable domain in full (rest from reference TRBV18 and TRBJ1-4): NAGVMQNPRHLVRRRGQEARLRCSPMKGHSHVYWYRQLPEEGLKFMVYLQKENIIDESGMPKERFSAEFPKEGPSILRIQQVVRGDSAAYFCASSPYHLSGQPDEKLFFGSGTQLSVL.

This clone was counted once. The rearrangement joins TRBV6-1 to TRBJ2-7; 8 bases fit TRBD1. This CDR3 has 15 residues. V dropped 1 base and J dropped 3; count of bases not matched to a gene: 5. Germline V gene sequence: CDR1 MNHNS, CDR2 SASEGT. The CDR3 DNA follows: TGTGCCAGCAGTGAAGGGCAGGGGGCTTTCTACGAGCAGTACGTC. Translated: CASSEGQGAFYEQYV.

The sample holds one count of this clone. This chain joins TRBV9 and TRBJ1-2; perhaps TRBD1 as D (6 bases). The V gene's germline CDR1 is SGDLS and CDR2 YYNGEE. This CDR3 region has 16 residues. V dropped 4 bases and J dropped 4 bases, with 20 bases sitting between them. The CDR3 region is CASSLTAKQGAYGYTF. The CDR3 DNA sequence: TGTGCCAGCAGCCTTACGGCAAAACAGGGTGCCTATGGCTACACCTTC.